These 23 T cell receptor beta chains were all obtained from the same sample, sequenced in a study of cytomegalovirus exposure and HLA in healthy donors. The PCR used 60 Vbeta and 13 Jbeta primers. Measured with immunoSEQ multiplex PCR; TCRdb has only the in-frame clones, and not every one. The sample has over 130,000 clones, about 61% seen once. The sequenced sample consisted of PBMCs. Receptors were obtained from a male donor in good health and CMV-seronegative.

The chain employs TRBV29-1 and TRBJ1-1; unclear D gene. V dropped 3 bases and J dropped 0 bases, with 11 bases sitting between them. Germline V gives CDR1 SQVTM, CDR2 ANQGSEA. This CDR3 region has 14 residues. The CDR3 is CSVEGLNMNTEAFF. The CDR3 region has the DNA TGCAGCGTTGAGGGCCTAAACATGAACACTGAAGCTTTCTTT.

This chain uses TRBV4-3 with TRBJ1-4; TRBD1 matches 9 bases. This CDR3 spans 15 amino acids. The V gene end was trimmed by 4 bases and the J gene end by 7 bases; junction bases not matched to a gene: 7. Germline assignment: CDR1 LGHNA and CDR2 YSLEER. The DNA for the CDR3 is TGCGCCAGCAGCCTCACAGGGGGCGCGGGTGAAAAACTGTTTTTT. Residues: CASSLTGGAGEKLFF.

This clone was found a few times. V and J are TRBV5-1 and TRBJ1-1; D might be TRBD1 (5 bases). Germline values: CDR1 SGHRS, CDR2 YFSETQ. This CDR3 is built from 14 residues. Trimming took off 3 bases at V and 1 base at J, with 10 bases between the two ends. CDR3 region: CASSSGQPNTEAFF. Here the CDR3 DNA reads TGCGCCAGCAGCTCAGGGCAGCCGAACACTGAAGCTTTCTTT.

This chain uses TRBV7-2 with TRBJ2-3, with 9 bases fitting TRBD2. CDR1 is SGHTA and CDR2 is FQGNSA in the germline V gene. Losses at the gene ends were 5 bases for V and 5 bases for J; bases not matched to a gene: 14. The CDR3 sequence is 17 residues long. CDR3 sequence reads: CASSPQLRGGAKDTQYF. The DNA of the CDR3 is TGTGCCAGCAGCCCACAGCTGCGCGGGGGGGCCAAAGATACGCAGTATTTT.

This clone was seen a few times. The rearrangement joins TRBV7-2 to TRBJ1-2; perhaps TRBD1 as D (6 bases). Germline CDR1 reads SGHTA; CDR2 reads FQGNSA. This CDR3 contains 16 residues. Between the trimmed V and J ends, which lost 1 base and 3 bases, there was a span of 15 bases. The CDR3 bases are TGTGCCAGCAGCTTAGAGGCGGGGGCGGATGACTATGGCTACACCTTC. This translates into CASSLEAGADDYGYTF.

This chain uses TRBV6-1 with TRBJ2-7; a possible D gene is TRBD1 (6 bases). The CDR3 is 13 amino acids. From germline, CDR1 is MNHNS and CDR2 SASEGT. V shed 6 bases and J shed 5 bases, with 14 bases lying between them. This CDR3 reads CASSPGDIHEQYF. The CDR3 DNA reads TGTGCCAGCAGCCCAGGGGACATCCACGAGCAGTACTTC.

V is TRBV29-1 and J is TRBJ1-1; tentative D call: TRBD1 (5 bases). Germline V lookup: CDR1 SQVTM, CDR2 ANQGSEA. This CDR3 region has 14 residues. V lost 7 bases and J 5 bases, leaving 20 bases between the germline ends. The CDR3, as DNA: TGCAGCGGGTCGCCGGGGGGTTCGAGGACTGAAGCTTTCTTT. Encoded protein: CSGSPGGSRTEAFF.

The chain couples TRBV30 to TRBJ2-3, with 11 bases that match TRBD2. CDR3 length: 15 residues. V lost 4 bases and J lost 5; bases outside the gene matches: 8. Germline V gene lookup returns CDR1 GTSNPN and CDR2 SVGIG (reference sequence). The CDR3 nucleotides read TGTGCCTGGATGGGGCTAGCGGGGGGCATAGATACGCAGTATTTT. The encoded protein is CAWMGLAGGIDTQYF.

This chain uses TRBV7-8 with TRBJ2-5; 8 bases align to TRBD2. Germline-derived CDR1 and CDR2 are SGHVS and FQNEAQ. Trimming cost V 2 bases and J 2 bases; bases outside gene matches: 4. The length of the CDR3 is 15 residues. In nucleotides, the CDR3 is TGTGCCAGCAGCTTATGGGGACTAGGGCAAGAGACCCAGTACTTC. As protein: CASSLWGLGQETQYF. Variable domain in full (rest from reference TRBV7-8 and TRBJ2-5): GAGVSQSPRYKVAKRGQDVALRCDPISGHVSLFWYQQALGQGPEFLTYFQNEAQLDKSGLPSDRFFAERPEGSVSTLKIQRTQQEDSAVYLCASSLWGLGQETQYFGPGTRLLVL.

This clone has only a few counts. The rearrangement uses TRBV27 and TRBJ2-1; unclear D gene. Trimming left V 6 bases short and J 3 bases short, with 9 bases between. The CDR3 runs 13 residues. From germline, CDR1 is MNHEY and CDR2 SMNVEV (reference sequence). This CDR3 reads CASSLFYYNEQFF. The CDR3 region has the DNA TGTGCCAGCAGCCTGTTTTACTACAATGAGCAGTTCTTC.

This chain links TRBV6-5 with TRBJ1-4; TRBD1 might be the D (6 bases). Looked up from germline, CDR1 is MNHEY and CDR2 is SVGAGI. V was clipped by 4 bases and J by 5 bases, with 11 bases between them. This CDR3 has 14 amino acids. The CDR3 DNA is TGTGCCAGCAGTTCGCTGGGGACAAATGAAAAACTGTTTTTT. Residues: CASSSLGTNEKLFF.

This chain joins TRBV18 and TRBJ1-4; 8 bases match TRBD1. V lost 5 bases, J lost 3 bases, and 2 bases stayed unmatched. CDR1 and CDR2 from the germline V gene are KGHSH and LQKENI. The CDR3 has 14 residues. The CDR3 loop is CASSEQGANEKLFF. CDR3 bases: TGTGCCAGCTCAGAACAGGGGGCTAATGAAAAACTGTTTTTT.

The genes are TRBV5-1 and TRBJ1-1, with D maybe TRBD1 (5 bases). Trimming removed 0 bases at V and 3 bases at J, with 12 bases between. The CDR3 is 15 residues long. Per germline, CDR1 SGHRS and CDR2 YFSETQ. CDR3 protein: CASSLARGVDTEAFF. The CDR3 bases are TGCGCCAGCAGCTTGGCGCGGGGGGTGGACACTGAAGCTTTCTTT.

This clone was counted a single time. The gene calls are TRBV11-2 and TRBJ2-5, with D unclear. This CDR3 contains 13 residues. The V end lost 1 base, the J end lost 3 bases, and 6 bases lay between the germline ends. Germline CDR1 SGHAT, CDR2 FQNNGV. The CDR3 region is CASSLGPEETQYF. CDR3 DNA sequence: TGTGCCAGCAGCTTAGGTCCCGAAGAGACCCAGTACTTC.

CDR3 in DNA: TGTGCCAGCACGACCGGGGAGCTGTTTTTT. It yields the protein CASTTGELFF. The chain recombines TRBV2 with TRBJ2-2; no definite D call. V lost 7 bases and J lost 5, with 2 bases in between. Germline V gene lookup returns CDR1 SNHLY and CDR2 FYNNEI. This CDR3 spans 10 amino acids.

The chain links TRBV18 to TRBJ2-1; possibly TRBD2 for D (6 bases). Looked up from germline, CDR1 is KGHSH and CDR2 is LQKENI. V shed 0 bases and J shed 7 bases, with 16 bases lying between them. The CDR3 totals 16 residues. Here the CDR3 DNA reads TGTGCCAGCTCACCACCCGACAGAGGGGAGGATAATGAGCAGTTCTTC. It encodes CASSPPDRGEDNEQFF.

This chain connects TRBV19 to TRBJ2-7, with a weak D call TRBD2 (6 bases). This CDR3 region has 17 residues. Germline CDR1 and CDR2: LNHDA and SQIVND (reference sequence). V shed 5 bases and J shed 6 bases, with 26 bases lying between them. This CDR3 reads CASSPPGVRGVILEQYF. The CDR3 region has the DNA TGTGCCAGTAGTCCTCCGGGGGTACGGGGTGTGATTCTCGAGCAGTACTTC.

This clone came up once. The chain uses TRBV5-8 and TRBJ2-7; D ambiguous. The CDR3 is 15 amino acids. Germline V gives CDR1 SGHTS, CDR2 YDEGEE. The V and J ends lost 5 bases and 6 bases respectively, with 21 bases between them. In nucleotides, the CDR3 is TGTGCCAGCAGGCACGACCAGAGCTTGAGAGGCGAGCAGTACTTC. It yields the protein CASRHDQSLRGEQYF.

This clone is a singleton in its sample. The chain joins TRBV12-1 to TRBJ2-3; the listed D gene, TRBD2, was not tested against the DNA. TRBV12-1 counts as a pseudogene. The CDR3 loop spans 17 amino acids. The CDR3 DNA sequence: TGTGCCAGCAGCCTTAGCGGGGGGAAACCTAGCACAGATACGCAGTATTTT. It codes for CASSLSGGKPSTDTQYF.

This clone was seen once. The V gene is TRBV19, the J gene TRBJ2-2; 8 bases map to TRBD1. Germline-derived CDR1 and CDR2 are LNHDA and SQIVND (reference sequence). The length of the CDR3 is 18 residues. V gave up 5 bases and J gave up 2 bases; unmatched junction bases: 13. CDR3 protein: CASSPIQGAGGNTGELFF. DNA for the CDR3: TGTGCCAGTAGTCCCATCCAGGGGGCAGGAGGTAACACCGGGGAGCTGTTTTTT.

J is TRBJ1-6 and V is TRBV21-1; whether TRBD1, the table's D call, matches the DNA was not checked. TRBV21-1 is listed as a pseudogene. The CDR3 contains 15 residues. The CDR3 loop reads CASSKLSSYNSPLHF. The DNA of the CDR3 is TGTGCCAGCAGCAAACTCAGCTCCTATAATTCACCCCTCCACTTT.

The gene calls are TRBV10-3 and TRBJ1-1; the match to TRBD1 covers 8 bases. V shed 0 bases, J shed 5 bases, and the junction held 11 bases outside the gene matches. This CDR3 is 17 amino acids long. Germline CDR1 reads ENHRY; CDR2 reads SYGVKD. The CDR3, as DNA: TGTGCCATCAGTGAGTCGACCAGGGGGCTCATTCAGACTGAAGCTTTCTTT. It encodes CAISESTRGLIQTEAFF.

Concerning this clone: The sample holds other DNA sequences that translate to the same CDR3. The chain carries TRBV6-5 and TRBJ1-6; D may be TRBD1 (5 bases). The CDR3 spans 15 residues. Trimming pared 3 bases from V and 4 bases from J, leaving 10 bases between. Per germline, CDR1 MNHEY and CDR2 SVGAGI. CDR3 bases: TGTGCCAGCAGTTATGACAGTAGTTATAATTCACCCCTCCACTTT. Protein sequence: CASSYDSSYNSPLHF.